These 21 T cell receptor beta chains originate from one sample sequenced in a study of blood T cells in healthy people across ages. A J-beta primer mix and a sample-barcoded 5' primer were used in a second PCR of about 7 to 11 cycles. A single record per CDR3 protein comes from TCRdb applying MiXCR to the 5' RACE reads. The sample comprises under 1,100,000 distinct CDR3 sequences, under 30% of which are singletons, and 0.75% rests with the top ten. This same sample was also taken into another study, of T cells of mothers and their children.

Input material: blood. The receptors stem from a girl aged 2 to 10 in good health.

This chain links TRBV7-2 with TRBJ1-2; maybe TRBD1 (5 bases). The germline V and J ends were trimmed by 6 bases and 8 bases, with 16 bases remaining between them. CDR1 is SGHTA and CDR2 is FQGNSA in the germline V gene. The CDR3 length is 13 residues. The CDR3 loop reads CASRQTDPEGYTF. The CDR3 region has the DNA TGTGCCAGCAGACAGACAGATCCCGAGGGCTACACCTTC.

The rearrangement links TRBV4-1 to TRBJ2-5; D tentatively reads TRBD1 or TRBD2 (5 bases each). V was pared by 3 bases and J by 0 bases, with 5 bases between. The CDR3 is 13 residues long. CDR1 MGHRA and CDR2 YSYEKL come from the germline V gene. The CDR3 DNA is TGCGCCAGCAGCCAGGGACACCAAGAGACCCAGTACTTC. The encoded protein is CASSQGHQETQYF.

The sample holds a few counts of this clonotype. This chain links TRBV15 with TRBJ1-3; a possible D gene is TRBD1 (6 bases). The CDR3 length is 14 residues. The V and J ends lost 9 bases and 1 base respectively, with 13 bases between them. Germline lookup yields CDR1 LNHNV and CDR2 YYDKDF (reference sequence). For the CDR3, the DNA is TGTGCCACTACGAAACAGGGATCTGGAAACACCATATATTTT. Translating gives CATTKQGSGNTIYF.

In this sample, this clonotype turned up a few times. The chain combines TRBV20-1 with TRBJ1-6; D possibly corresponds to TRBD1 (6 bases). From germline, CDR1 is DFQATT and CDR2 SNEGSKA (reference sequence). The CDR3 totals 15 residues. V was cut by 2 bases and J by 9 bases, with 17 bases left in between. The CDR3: CSARLIGPGASPLHF. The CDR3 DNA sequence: TGCAGTGCTAGACTTATTGGACCGGGGGCTTCACCCCTCCACTTT.

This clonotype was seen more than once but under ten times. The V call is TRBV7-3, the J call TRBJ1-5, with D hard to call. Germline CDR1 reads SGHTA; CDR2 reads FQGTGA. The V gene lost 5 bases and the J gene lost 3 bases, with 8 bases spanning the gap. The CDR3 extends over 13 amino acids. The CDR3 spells CASSHGINQPQHF. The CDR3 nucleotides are TGTGCCAGCAGCCACGGAATCAATCAGCCCCAGCATTTT.

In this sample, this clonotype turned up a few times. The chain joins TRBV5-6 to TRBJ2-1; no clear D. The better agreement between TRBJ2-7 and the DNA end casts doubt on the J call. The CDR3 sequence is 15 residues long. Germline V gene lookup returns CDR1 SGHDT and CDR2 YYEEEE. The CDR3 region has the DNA TGTGCCAGCACCATTTTCGGGCACTCCTCCTACGAGCAGTACTTC. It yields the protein CASTIFGHSSYEQYF.

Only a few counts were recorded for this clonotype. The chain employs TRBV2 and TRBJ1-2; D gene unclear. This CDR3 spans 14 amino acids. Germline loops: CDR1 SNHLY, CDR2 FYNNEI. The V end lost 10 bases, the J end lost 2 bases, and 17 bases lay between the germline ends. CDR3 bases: TGTGCCACCCCTCTCCCCGGGTCCAACTATGGCTACACCTTC. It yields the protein CATPLPGSNYGYTF. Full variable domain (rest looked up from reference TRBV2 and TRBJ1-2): EPEVTQTPSHQVTQMGQEVILRCVPISNHLYFYWYRQILGQKVEFLVSFYNNEISEKSEIFDDQFSVERPDGSNFTLKIRSTKLEDSAMYFCATPLPGSNYGYTFGSGTRLTVV.

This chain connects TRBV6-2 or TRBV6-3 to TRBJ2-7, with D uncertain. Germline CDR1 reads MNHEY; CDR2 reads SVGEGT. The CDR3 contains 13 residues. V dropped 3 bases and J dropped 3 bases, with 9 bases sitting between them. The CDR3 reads CASSYFPLYEQYF. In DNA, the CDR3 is TGTGCCAGCAGTTATTTCCCTCTCTACGAGCAGTACTTC.

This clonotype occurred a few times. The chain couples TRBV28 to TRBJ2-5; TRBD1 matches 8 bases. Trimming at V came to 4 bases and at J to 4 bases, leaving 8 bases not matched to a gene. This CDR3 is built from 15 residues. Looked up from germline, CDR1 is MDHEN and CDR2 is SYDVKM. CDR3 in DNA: TGTGCCAGCAGTTCTACAGGGGGGACGAGAGAGACCCAGTACTTC. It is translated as CASSSTGGTRETQYF.

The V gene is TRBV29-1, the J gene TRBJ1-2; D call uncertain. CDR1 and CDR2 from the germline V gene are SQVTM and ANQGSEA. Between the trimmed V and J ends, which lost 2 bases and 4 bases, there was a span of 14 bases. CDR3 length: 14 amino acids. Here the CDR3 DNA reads TGCAGCGTTGAAAGCGGGAAGGAATTCTATGGCTACACCTTC. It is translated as CSVESGKEFYGYTF.

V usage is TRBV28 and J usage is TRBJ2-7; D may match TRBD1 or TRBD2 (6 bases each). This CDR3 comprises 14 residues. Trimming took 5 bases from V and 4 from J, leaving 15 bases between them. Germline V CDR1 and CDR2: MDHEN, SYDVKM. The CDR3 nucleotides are TGTGCCAGCAGTCCCGGAGGGACACAATACGAGCAGTACTTC. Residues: CASSPGGTQYEQYF.

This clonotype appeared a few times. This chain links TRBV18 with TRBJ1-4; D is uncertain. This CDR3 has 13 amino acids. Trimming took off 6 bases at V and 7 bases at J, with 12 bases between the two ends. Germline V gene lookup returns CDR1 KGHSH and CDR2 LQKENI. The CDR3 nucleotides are TGTGCCAGCTCTGACGGACCTTCTGAAAAACTGTTTTTT. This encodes CASSDGPSEKLFF.

The CDR3 region is CASSFIRGHGYTF. The CDR3 region has the DNA TGTGCCAGCAGCTTTATACGGGGGCATGGCTACACCTTC. The chain employs TRBV5-6 and TRBJ1-2, with D tentatively TRBD1 (6 bases). The CDR3 has 13 amino acids. The V gene's germline CDR1 is SGHDT and CDR2 YYEEEE. The germline V and J ends were trimmed by 2 bases and 6 bases, with 11 bases remaining between them.

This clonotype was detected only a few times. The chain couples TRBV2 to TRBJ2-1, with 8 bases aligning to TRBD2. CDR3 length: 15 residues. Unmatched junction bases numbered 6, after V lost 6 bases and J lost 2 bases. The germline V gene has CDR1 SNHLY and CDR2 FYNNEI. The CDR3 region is CASRGLSGTYNEQFF. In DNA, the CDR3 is TGTGCCAGCAGAGGACTTAGCGGGACCTACAATGAGCAGTTCTTC.

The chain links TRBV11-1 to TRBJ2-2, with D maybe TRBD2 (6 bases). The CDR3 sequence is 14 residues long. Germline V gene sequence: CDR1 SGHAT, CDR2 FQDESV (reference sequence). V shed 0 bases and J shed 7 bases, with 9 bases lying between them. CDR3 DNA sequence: TGTGCCAGCAGCTTAGCGTGGGGGGACGGGGAGCTGTTTTTT. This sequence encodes CASSLAWGDGELFF.

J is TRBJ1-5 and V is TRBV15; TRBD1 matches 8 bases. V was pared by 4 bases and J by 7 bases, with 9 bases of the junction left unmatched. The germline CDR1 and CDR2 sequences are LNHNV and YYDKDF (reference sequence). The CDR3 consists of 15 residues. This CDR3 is CATSTRGQGDQPQHF. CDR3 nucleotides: TGTGCCACCAGCACCAGGGGGCAGGGAGACCAGCCCCAGCATTTT.

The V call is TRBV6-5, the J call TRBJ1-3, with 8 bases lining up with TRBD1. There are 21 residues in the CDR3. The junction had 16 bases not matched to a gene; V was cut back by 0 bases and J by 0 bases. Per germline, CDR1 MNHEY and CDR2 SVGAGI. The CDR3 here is CASSYSYFVRDRTRSGNTIYF. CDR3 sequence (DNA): TGTGCCAGCAGTTACTCGTATTTCGTTAGGGACAGGACACGCTCTGGAAACACCATATATTTT.

The CDR3 protein is CASSMDLTSGTNEQFF. The CDR3 nucleotides are TGTGCCAGCAGCATGGATTTGACTAGCGGGACCAATGAGCAGTTCTTC. The rearrangement uses TRBV7-9 and TRBJ2-1; TRBD2 aligns across 11 bases. V shed 5 bases, J shed 6 bases, and the junction held 9 bases outside the gene matches. The CDR3 runs to 16 residues. CDR1 is SEHNR, CDR2 FQNEAQ, per germline (reference sequence).

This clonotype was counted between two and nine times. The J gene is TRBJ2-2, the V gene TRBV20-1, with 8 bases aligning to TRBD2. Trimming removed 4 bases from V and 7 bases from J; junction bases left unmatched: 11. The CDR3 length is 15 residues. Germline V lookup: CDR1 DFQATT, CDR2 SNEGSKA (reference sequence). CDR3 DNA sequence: TGCAGTGCTATAGAGGGCGGGAGGTCCGGCGGGGAGCTGTTTTTT. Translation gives CSAIEGGRSGGELFF.

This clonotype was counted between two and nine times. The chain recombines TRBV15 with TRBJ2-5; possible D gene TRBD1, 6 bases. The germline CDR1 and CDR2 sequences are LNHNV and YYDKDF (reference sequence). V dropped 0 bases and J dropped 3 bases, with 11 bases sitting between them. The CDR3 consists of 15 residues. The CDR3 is CATSRDRTVEETQYF. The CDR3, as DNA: TGTGCCACCAGCAGAGACCGGACAGTTGAAGAGACCCAGTACTTC.

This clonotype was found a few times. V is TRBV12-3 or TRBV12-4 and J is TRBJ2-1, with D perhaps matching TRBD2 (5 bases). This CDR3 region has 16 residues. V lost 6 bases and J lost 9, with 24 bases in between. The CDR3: CASSHFGIIIVGEQFF. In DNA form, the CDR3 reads TGTGCCAGCAGCCATTTCGGGATAATAATAGTCGGTGAGCAGTTCTTC.